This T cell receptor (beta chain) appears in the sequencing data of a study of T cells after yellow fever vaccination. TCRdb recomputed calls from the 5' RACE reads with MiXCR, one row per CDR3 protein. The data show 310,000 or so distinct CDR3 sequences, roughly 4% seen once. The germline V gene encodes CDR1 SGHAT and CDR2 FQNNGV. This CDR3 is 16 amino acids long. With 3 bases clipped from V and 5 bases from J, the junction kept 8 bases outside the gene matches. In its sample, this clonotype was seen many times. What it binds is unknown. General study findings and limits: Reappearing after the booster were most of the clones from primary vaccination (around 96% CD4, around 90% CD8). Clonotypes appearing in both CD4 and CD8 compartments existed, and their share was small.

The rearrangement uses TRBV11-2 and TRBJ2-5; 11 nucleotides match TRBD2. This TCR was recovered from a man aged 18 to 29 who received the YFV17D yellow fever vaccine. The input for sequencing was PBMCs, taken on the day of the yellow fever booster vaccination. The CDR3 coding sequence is TGTGCCAGCAGCTTGAATAGCGGGGGGGCCGGGGAGACCCAGTACTTC. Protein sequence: CASSLNSGGAGETQYF.